The 14 T cell receptor beta chains below were found in one sample sequenced in a study of OX40 agonist ivuxolimab in advanced cancers. The method was immunoSEQ multiplex PCR; TCRdb's version includes in-frame clones alone and lacks a portion of them. The repertoire holds more than 60,000 clones, around 94% seen once, with about a sixth in the top ten. The input for sequencing was CD4+ or CD8+ T cells sorted from blood, taken in a trial of the OX40 agonist ivuxolimab. These receptor sequences come from an adult with an advanced solid tumor such as melanoma, head and neck, liver or kidney cancer.

The chain links TRBV7-8 to TRBJ2-2; the D is unclear. Germline CDR1 reads SGHVS; CDR2 reads FQNEAQ. The CDR3 extends over 13 amino acids. Deletions cut 5 bases from V and 4 bases from J, with 8 bases between. CDR3 region: CASSPVPTGELFF. As DNA, the CDR3 is TGTGCCAGCAGCCCCGTTCCCACCGGGGAGCTGTTTTTT.

This clone was seen a single time. The rearrangement joins TRBV9 to TRBJ2-7; maybe TRBD2 (6 bases). V was clipped by 5 bases and J by 3 bases, with 15 bases between them. Germline lookup yields CDR1 SGDLS and CDR2 YYNGEE. The CDR3 has 14 amino acids. CDR3 protein: CASSPGGPRYEQYF. CDR3 nucleotide sequence: TGTGCCAGCAGTCCCGGAGGGCCTCGCTACGAGCAGTACTTC. The full variable domain, its missing parts supplied by reference TRBV9 and TRBJ2-7, is DSGVTQTPKHLITATGQRVTLRCSPRSGDLSVYWYQQSLDQGLQFLIQYYNGEERAKGNILERFSAQQFPDLHSELNLSSLELGDSALYFCASSPGGPRYEQYFGPGTRLTVT.

This chain connects TRBV4-3 to TRBJ2-2; D not certain. This CDR3 is built from 14 residues. Trimming cost V 4 bases and J 4 bases, with 10 bases left between them. In germline, CDR1 is LGHNA, CDR2 YSLEER. In nucleotides, the CDR3 is TGCGCCAGCAGCCCCGGGTCAGCCACCGGGGAGCTGTTTTTT. This gives the protein CASSPGSATGELFF.

The chain uses TRBV27 and TRBJ1-6, with 7 positions matching TRBD1. The CDR3 length is 13 residues. After removal of 5 bases from V and 9 bases from J, the junction contained 4 bases not matched to a gene. Germline V gene lookup returns CDR1 MNHEY and CDR2 SMNVEV (reference sequence). CDR3 coding DNA: TGTGCCAGCAGTGCCAGGGACAGTTCACCCCTCCACTTT. This translates into CASSARDSSPLHF.

The rearrangement links TRBV30 to TRBJ2-5; TRBD1 aligns across 9 bases. Germline CDR1 reads GTSNPN; CDR2 reads SVGIG (reference sequence). Trimming cost V 0 bases and J 5 bases; bases outside gene matches: 4. CDR3 length: 14 amino acids. The CDR3 bases are TGTGCCTGGAGTGTAGGGACAGGGAGGGAGACCCAGTACTTC. This encodes CAWSVGTGRETQYF.

V gene TRBV6-5 combines with J gene TRBJ2-2; D unresolved. The V end lost 6 bases, the J end lost 7 bases, and 9 bases lay between the germline ends. The CDR3 spans 12 residues. Germline assignment: CDR1 MNHEY and CDR2 SVGAGI. The CDR3 DNA reads as TGTGCCAGCAGGCCGGCCTTCGGGGAGCTGTTTTTT. It specifies CASRPAFGELFF.

This clone was picked up one time. The genes are TRBV9 and TRBJ2-7, with D perhaps matching TRBD2 (7 bases). Germline-derived CDR1 and CDR2 are SGDLS and YYNGEE. V lost 0 bases, J lost 2 bases, and 12 bases lay in between. This CDR3 region has 15 residues. In DNA form, the CDR3 reads TGTGCCAGCAGCGTAGTAGGGGGGGAGACCTACGAGCAGTACTTC. The encoded protein is CASSVVGGETYEQYF.

The chain uses TRBV10-3 and TRBJ2-7, with TRBD2 matching 7 bases. The junction had 14 bases not matched to a gene; V was cut back by 0 bases and J by 0 bases. Germline lookup yields CDR1 ENHRY and CDR2 SYGVKD. This CDR3 has 19 residues. CDR3 in DNA: TGTGCCATCAGTGAGTCGTACGGGTCTGCGGGAGCGGACTCCTACGAGCAGTACTTC. Its translation: CAISESYGSAGADSYEQYF.

The chain carries TRBV5-5 and TRBJ1-1; D is unclear. V gave up 4 bases and J gave up 4 bases, with 11 bases separating them. Germline CDR1 reads SGHKS; CDR2 reads YYEKEE (reference sequence). The CDR3 extends over 13 amino acids. For the CDR3, the DNA is TGTGCCAGCAGCGTGGGGAGAGGCACTGAAGCTTTCTTT. It yields the protein CASSVGRGTEAFF.

The chain couples TRBV7-9 to TRBJ2-1, with D uncertain. Germline CDR1 reads SEHNR; CDR2 reads FQNEAQ (reference sequence). The CDR3 is 15 residues long. V lost 5 bases and J lost 0, with 11 bases in between. CDR3 DNA sequence: TGTGCCAGCAGCCCCGAGGAGAGCTCCTACAATGAGCAGTTCTTC. This translates into CASSPEESSYNEQFF.

The J gene is TRBJ1-5, the V gene TRBV13, with TRBD1 identical over 9 bases. Trimming at V came to 4 bases and at J to 7 bases, leaving 5 bases not matched to a gene. Germline V lookup: CDR1 PRHDT, CDR2 FYEKMQ (reference sequence). The CDR3 has 14 residues. The CDR3 DNA reads TGTGCCAGCAGCTCCGGACAGGGGAACCAGCCCCAGCATTTT. Translation gives CASSSGQGNQPQHF.

The rearrangement links TRBV4-1 to TRBJ2-7; TRBD1 matches at 9 bases. The CDR3 loop spans 14 amino acids. Germline loops: CDR1 MGHRA, CDR2 YSYEKL. V gave up 4 bases and J gave up 3 bases; unmatched junction bases: 4. CDR3: CASSPGQGNYEQYF. Written as DNA, the CDR3 is TGCGCCAGCAGCCCCGGACAGGGGAACTACGAGCAGTACTTC.

The chain combines TRBV7-9 with TRBJ2-3; TRBD2 might be the D (6 bases). The CDR3 consists of 14 residues. Trimming stripped 4 bases from V and 2 bases from J, with 10 bases between. The germline V gene has CDR1 SEHNR and CDR2 FQNEAQ (reference sequence). The DNA of the CDR3 is TGTGCCAGCAGCTGGGAGGTGCCCACAGATACGCAGTATTTT. This codes for CASSWEVPTDTQYF.

The DNA for the CDR3 is TGTGCCAGTACCGGGACAGACTCTTACGAGCAGTACTTC. Amino acids: CASTGTDSYEQYF. This rearrangement joins TRBV4-2 to TRBJ2-7; 7 nucleotides align to TRBD1. Germline CDR1 is LGHNA and CDR2 is YNFKEQ. V lost 9 bases, J lost 4 bases, and 9 bases stayed unmatched. The CDR3 has 13 residues.